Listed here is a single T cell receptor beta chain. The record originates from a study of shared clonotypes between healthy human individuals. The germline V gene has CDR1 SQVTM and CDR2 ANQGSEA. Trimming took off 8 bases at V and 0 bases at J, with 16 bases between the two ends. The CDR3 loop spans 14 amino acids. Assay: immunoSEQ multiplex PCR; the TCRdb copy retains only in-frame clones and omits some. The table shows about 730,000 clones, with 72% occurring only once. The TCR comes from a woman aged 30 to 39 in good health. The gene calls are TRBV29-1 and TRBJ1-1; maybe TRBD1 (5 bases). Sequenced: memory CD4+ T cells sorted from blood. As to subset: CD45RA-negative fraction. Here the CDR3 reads CSPPGTDMNTEAFF. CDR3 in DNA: TGCAGCCCTCCGGGGACCGACATGAACACTGAAGCTTTCTTT. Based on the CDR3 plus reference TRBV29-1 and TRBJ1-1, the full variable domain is SAVISQKPSRDICQRGTSLTIQCQVDSQVTMMFWYRQQPGQSLTLIATANQGSEATYESGFVIDKFPISRPNLTFSTLTVSNMSPEDSSIYLCSPPGTDMNTEAFFGQGTRLTVV.